The present T cell receptor (beta chain) was sequenced within a study of molecular identifiers for immune sequencing clone quantification. Study as a whole: With replicates, the RNA of around 20,000 or 99,000 naive CD8 cells was split five ways and four were sequenced. Overall study findings and caveats: Whereas clones above 20 RNA copies held under 1% of naive-cell molecules, they held over 97% of effector molecules. Among approximately 1 million naive cells, as was reported, spiked Jurkat TCR RNA from one cell was detectable.

This CDR3 is 15 amino acids long. Using 10%, 30% or 50% RNA, naive CD8 libraries were derived from around 20,000 to 1,000,000 sorted cells. Each CDR3 protein gets one entry after TCRdb re-called the PCR reads with MiXCR. The sample has more than 300,000 distinct CDR3 sequences; about a fifth are singletons. This clonotype was counted many times. The antigen is undetermined. The chain links TRBV21-1 to TRBJ2-5; the D call TRBD1 from the table was never checked on the DNA. TRBV21-1 is a known pseudogene. Sequencing input: naive CD8+ T cells from blood, with Jurkat cell RNA spiked in. Subset noted: FACS-sorted CD8+CD4-CCR7+CD45RA+ naive T cells. This TCR derives from a human donor in good health. Some libraries in this study had Jurkat cell RNA spiked in. The chain's CDR3 is CASSKVCGAGETQYF. CDR3 in DNA: TGTGCCAGCAGCAAAGTTTGCGGGGCAGGAGAGACCCAGTACTTC.